This TCR beta chain was retrieved from a study of blood T cells in healthy people across ages. Germline loops: CDR1 SGHTA, CDR2 FQGNSA. Deletions cut 4 bases from V and 0 bases from J, with 13 bases between. The CDR3 totals 17 residues. Then a second PCR, running roughly 7 to 11 cycles, was carried out with a sample-barcoded 5' primer and a J-beta primer mix. TCRdb passed the 5' RACE reads through MiXCR, listing each CDR3 protein once. In the table there are approximately 800,000 distinct CDR3 sequences, roughly 60% of which are singletons. Findings of the study overall: Unknown CMV status may confound age-related changes in expanded clones. Versus aged donors, long-lived donors had higher diversity and more naive CD4+ cells. The study could not conclusively compare naive and antigen-experienced cells, given its unsorted PBMCs.

On this clonotype: Antigen specificity is unknown.

The receptor was isolated from a man in his thirties or forties in good health. The sequencing sample was made of blood. The chain has TRBV7-2 and TRBJ1-6; D might be TRBD1 (6 bases). The chain's CDR3 is CASSYTPGVSYNSPLHF. DNA of the CDR3: TGTGCCAGCAGCTACACCCCAGGGGTCTCCTATAATTCACCCCTCCACTTT.